A single T cell receptor (beta chain) is shown here with its context. Other DNA sequences in the same sample also yield this CDR3. As originally analysed: Amplification with reference gene primers provided the estimates of nucleated cell counts. The assay was immunoSEQ multiplex PCR, and TCRdb's table has in-frame clones only and misses some. The V and J calls and clone size are taken from that table; D and trimming were inferred from the DNA. The sample yields 250,000 to 300,000 clones, roughly 92% seen once. These data come from a study of blood T cell repertoires in COVID-19. Study-wide context: Sites in the United States, Italy and Spain provided acute and convalescent COVID-19 samples. T cells, B-cell-depleted T cells, or PBMCs provided the cDNA or gDNA that served as material.

The CDR3 is 15 amino acids. V was clipped by 3 bases and J by 2 bases; unmatched bases: 4. CDR1 KGHSH and CDR2 LQKENI come from the germline V gene. A Seattle source enrolled patients during active infection and followed them longitudinally. Sequenced input: peripheral blood. This TCR was recovered from a woman aged 30 to 39 with COVID-19, enrolled during active disease. The chain recombines TRBV18 with TRBJ1-2; 9 bases align to TRBD1. CDR3 in amino acids: CASSPRTGENYGYTF. The CDR3 nucleotides are TGTGCCAGCTCACCTAGGACAGGGGAGAACTATGGCTACACCTTC.